Each of the 9 T cell receptor beta chains below was sequenced from the same sample in a study of shared clonotypes between healthy human individuals. The table came from immunoSEQ multiplex PCR; TCRdb's copy has only in-frame clones and leaves some out. The data show under 2.5 million clones, approximately 90% seen once. The sample was naive CD4+ T cells from PBMCs. The subset denotes: CD45RA+ positively selected. The receptor set was obtained from a young man in good health. Some clones in this sample may be carry-over from other donors' samples.

V gene TRBV5-4 combines with J gene TRBJ1-4; TRBD1 aligns across 7 bases. In germline, CDR1 is SGHNT, CDR2 YYREEE (reference sequence). V shed 4 bases, J shed 7 bases, and the junction held 7 bases outside the gene matches. This CDR3 spans 14 amino acids. The CDR3, as DNA: TGTGCCAGCAGCAACAGGGGTAATACTGAAAAACTGTTTTTT. It yields the protein CASSNRGNTEKLFF.

This chain's CDR3 is CASSYMGRAPHLWGYTF. In DNA, the CDR3 is TGTGCCAGCAGTTATATGGGGAGGGCGCCCCATCTTTGGGGCTACACCTTC. The chain employs TRBV11-3 and TRBJ1-2; D not certain. The CDR3 sequence is 17 residues long. V lost 6 bases and J lost 8, with 28 bases in between. CDR1 is SGHNT and CDR2 is YENEEA in the germline V gene.

CDR3 bases: TGCGCCAGCAGTTTCGACGGGTATAGCAATCAGCCCCAGCATTTT. This codes for CASSFDGYSNQPQHF. The chain uses TRBV5-1 and TRBJ1-5; D not resolved. V shed 5 bases and J shed 0 bases, with 12 bases lying between them. This CDR3 contains 15 residues. CDR1 is SGHRS, CDR2 YFSETQ, per germline.

This chain links TRBV29-1 with TRBJ1-2, with TRBD1 as a possible D gene (5 bases). The CDR3 covers 15 residues. Trimming left V 6 bases short and J 0 bases short, with 17 bases between. Germline V lookup: CDR1 SQVTM, CDR2 ANQGSEA. CDR3 DNA: TGCAGCGTCGCGGGACTCACAAGTCCTAACTATGGCTACACCTTC. Its protein is CSVAGLTSPNYGYTF.

The rearrangement uses TRBV11-2 and TRBJ2-3; no firm D call. Per the germline V gene, CDR1 is SGHAT and CDR2 is FQNNGV. The length of the CDR3 is 17 residues. Deletions cut 4 bases from V and 2 bases from J, with 19 bases between. Written as DNA, the CDR3 is TGTGCCAGCAGCTCAAGGGTAGGAAATCGACACACAGATACGCAGTATTTT. As protein: CASSSRVGNRHTDTQYF.

CDR3 region: CASTKGVGGYNEQFF. In nucleotides, the CDR3 is TGTGCCAGCACCAAAGGGGTGGGCGGCTACAATGAGCAGTTCTTC. The genes are TRBV6-1 and TRBJ2-1, with D possibly being TRBD1 (5 bases). The CDR3 loop spans 15 amino acids. V lost 7 bases and J 3 bases, leaving 16 bases between the germline ends. CDR1 is MNHNS and CDR2 is SASEGT in the germline V gene.

Remarks on this clone: Other nucleotide sequences in the sample specify the same CDR3. The chain employs TRBV7-9 and TRBJ2-1, with D maybe TRBD1 (6 bases). Trimming removed 0 bases from V and 4 bases from J, with 7 bases in between. Germline V gene sequence: CDR1 SEHNR, CDR2 FQNEAQ (reference sequence). This CDR3 contains 14 residues. The CDR3 loop is CASSLAGAYNEQFF. In DNA, the CDR3 is TGTGCCAGCAGCTTAGCGGGGGCTTACAATGAGCAGTTCTTC.

J is TRBJ2-5 and V is TRBV5-1; the D gene could be TRBD1 or TRBD2 (6 bases each). Germline V gives CDR1 SGHRS, CDR2 YFSETQ. Deletions cut 4 bases from V and 1 base from J, with 20 bases between. The CDR3 loop spans 17 amino acids. The CDR3 loop reads CASSTPLGGGGQETQYF. The DNA for the CDR3 is TGCGCCAGCAGCACCCCACTGGGCGGAGGGGGCCAAGAGACCCAGTACTTC.

The genes are TRBV7-9 and TRBJ2-2; no firm D call. CDR1 SEHNR and CDR2 FQNEAQ come from the germline V gene (reference sequence). The germline V and J ends were trimmed by 7 bases and 0 bases, with 9 bases remaining between them. The length of the CDR3 is 14 residues. The chain's CDR3 is CASTEQPNTGELFF. The CDR3 coding sequence is TGTGCCAGCACGGAGCAGCCGAACACCGGGGAGCTGTTTTTT.